Below are 22 T cell receptor beta chains sequenced from a single sample in a study of T cell responses to AZD1222 COVID-19 vaccine. The assay was immunoSEQ multiplex PCR, and TCRdb's table has in-frame clones only and misses some. This table has roughly 150,000 clones, roughly 89% appearing once. The sequencing here drew on peripheral blood, taken on day 0 of AZD1222 vaccination. All receptors derive from an adult in good health.

V gene TRBV6-1 combines with J gene TRBJ1-1; D is unclear. The CDR3 spans 14 residues. V was clipped by 5 bases and J by 1 base, with 11 bases between them. Germline CDR1 MNHNS, CDR2 SASEGT. The CDR3 protein is CASSSITANTEAFF. The CDR3 bases are TGTGCCAGCAGTTCAATTACAGCGAACACTGAAGCTTTCTTT.

V and J are TRBV27 and TRBJ2-7; perhaps TRBD1 as D (6 bases). This CDR3 has 14 residues. V shed 5 bases and J shed 1 base, with 12 bases lying between them. Germline V CDR1 and CDR2: MNHEY, SMNVEV (reference sequence). The CDR3 DNA is TGTGCCAGCAGTCCCAACAGGGATTCCTACGAGCAGTACTTC. This gives the protein CASSPNRDSYEQYF.

This chain uses TRBV12-3 or TRBV12-4 with TRBJ1-3; 8 bases line up with TRBD1. This CDR3 has 13 amino acids. V was pared by 6 bases and J by 8 bases, with 6 bases of the junction left unmatched. CDR3 amino acids: CASRGQGWDTIYF. In DNA, the CDR3 is TGTGCCAGCAGAGGACAGGGATGGGACACCATATATTTT.

This sequence joins TRBV7-6 and TRBJ1-5; 8 bases match TRBD1. This CDR3 comprises 15 residues. Germline lookup yields CDR1 SGHVS and CDR2 FNYEAQ. The junction had 2 bases not matched to a gene; V was cut back by 2 bases and J by 2 bases. CDR3 protein: CASSLTTGGNQPQHF. The CDR3 coding sequence is TGTGCCAGCAGCTTAACGACAGGGGGCAATCAGCCCCAGCATTTT.

In nucleotides, the CDR3 is TGTGCCAGCTCCAGACAGGGGTCTACTTCTCGGGCCACTGAAGCTTTCTTT. Its protein is CASSRQGSTSRATEAFF. The rearrangement uses TRBV18 and TRBJ1-1; 8 nucleotides match TRBD1. The CDR3 is made up of 17 amino acids. Germline CDR1 KGHSH, CDR2 LQKENI. The J segment lost 4 bases and the V segment lost 6 bases, leaving 16 bases of the junction unmatched.

The CDR3 region is CASRGTPNQPQHF. As DNA, the CDR3 is TGTGCCAGCAGAGGGACACCCAATCAGCCCCAGCATTTT. V gene TRBV27 combines with J gene TRBJ1-5; a weak D match, TRBD1 (6 bases). The ends were cut back, 6 bases at V and 3 bases at J, with 9 bases in the middle. Germline values: CDR1 MNHEY, CDR2 SMNVEV (reference sequence). This CDR3 has 13 residues.

J is TRBJ1-5 and V is TRBV19; no clear D. V lost 7 bases to trimming and J lost 1 base, with 11 bases between them. Germline V gene lookup returns CDR1 LNHDA and CDR2 SQIVND (reference sequence). The length of the CDR3 is 14 residues. CDR3 bases: TGTGCCAGTACCATTCGGGTGAGCAATCAGCCCCAGCATTTT. Translated, it gives CASTIRVSNQPQHF.

This chain uses TRBV27 with TRBJ1-2; TRBD1 might be the D (5 bases). Germline V gene data show CDR1 as MNHEY and CDR2 as SMNVEV (reference sequence). V lost 3 bases to trimming and J lost 8 bases, with 13 bases between them. The CDR3 runs to 13 residues. The CDR3 here is CASSFPGLRGYTF. CDR3 DNA sequence: TGTGCCAGCAGTTTCCCAGGGCTGCGGGGCTACACCTTC.

This clone was seen a single time. The chain recombines TRBV5-6 with TRBJ2-7; 8 bases align to TRBD1. The CDR3 extends over 15 amino acids. Trimming at V came to 0 bases and at J to 5 bases, leaving 7 bases not matched to a gene. The germline CDR1 and CDR2 sequences are SGHDT and YYEEEE. The CDR3 DNA is TGTGCCAGCAGCTTGGGGGCCAGGGGGCTAGACGAGCAGTACTTC. This codes for CASSLGARGLDEQYF. The full variable domain, rest sourced from reference TRBV5-6 and TRBJ2-7, is DAGVTQSPTHLIKTRGQQVTLRCSPKSGHDTVSWYQQALGQGPQFIFQYYEEEERQRGNFPDRFSGHQFPNYSSELNVNALLLGDSALYLCASSLGARGLDEQYFGPGTRLTVT.

The chain is built from TRBV24-1 and TRBJ1-2, with D perhaps matching TRBD1 (5 bases). The CDR3 extends over 16 amino acids. The germline V and J ends were trimmed by 3 bases and 8 bases, with 21 bases remaining between them. The V gene's germline CDR1 is KGHDR and CDR2 SFDVKD. The CDR3: CATSDGWTTGPMGYTF. The CDR3, as DNA: TGTGCCACCAGTGATGGTTGGACAACGGGCCCCATGGGCTACACCTTC.

The chain couples TRBV11-2 to TRBJ1-6; maybe TRBD1 (5 bases). Trimming stripped 5 bases from V and 9 bases from J, with 17 bases between. This CDR3 is built from 15 residues. Germline CDR1 and CDR2: SGHAT and FQNNGV. Written as DNA, the CDR3 is TGTGCCAGCAGCCCAGGGAAGGGTTCGGGTTCACCCCTCCACTTT. Amino acid sequence: CASSPGKGSGSPLHF.

This clone was observed a single time. The chain carries TRBV5-6 and TRBJ1-2; weak D call: TRBD1 (5 bases). CDR1 is SGHDT, CDR2 YYEEEE, per germline. CDR3 size: 15 residues. Trimming stripped 4 bases from V and 1 base from J, with 14 bases between. The CDR3 here is CASSPRDGHNYGYTF. The CDR3 DNA follows: TGTGCCAGCAGCCCCCGGGACGGACATAACTATGGCTACACCTTC.

This rearrangement joins TRBV2 to TRBJ1-5; a possible D gene is TRBD1 (5 bases). Germline-derived CDR1 and CDR2 are SNHLY and FYNNEI. V was trimmed by 5 bases and J by 6 bases, leaving 17 bases between them. This CDR3 has 15 amino acids. The chain's CDR3 is CASSFHQGLGQPQHF. CDR3 DNA: TGTGCCAGCAGTTTTCATCAGGGCTTGGGTCAGCCCCAGCATTTT.

The chain carries TRBV7-3 and TRBJ2-2; D is ambiguous. The CDR3 loop spans 14 amino acids. The V end was cut by 2 bases, the J end by 6 bases, with 10 bases between. CDR1 SGHTA and CDR2 FQGTGA come from the germline V gene. Written as DNA, the CDR3 is TGTGCCAGCAGCTTATCCCCACAAGCCGGGGAGCTGTTTTTT. Encoded protein: CASSLSPQAGELFF. Complete variable domain (other parts from reference TRBV7-3 and TRBJ2-2): GAGVSQTPSNKVTEKGKYVELRCDPISGHTALYWYRQSLGQGPEFLIYFQGTGAADDSGLPNDRFFAVRPEGSVSTLKIQRTERGDSAVYLCASSLSPQAGELFFGEGSRLTVL.

This chain's CDR3 is CASRPPSTLRSNYGYTF. The CDR3 bases are TGTGCCAGCAGGCCTCCAAGTACCCTCAGGTCTAACTATGGCTACACCTTC. The rearrangement links TRBV7-2 to TRBJ1-2; D is ambiguous. With 6 bases removed from V and 0 bases from J, the gap between germline ends came to 20 bases. The CDR3 runs 17 residues. Germline values: CDR1 SGHTA, CDR2 FQGNSA.

This sequence joins TRBV6-2 or TRBV6-3 and TRBJ2-1; 8 bases are shared with TRBD2. The germline CDR1 and CDR2 sequences are MNHEY and SVGEGT. CDR3 size: 16 residues. V was clipped by 6 bases and J by 8 bases; unmatched bases: 15. The CDR3 bases are TGTGCCAGCAGCCCGACGCGGGGGGTTTCTGTCGATGAGCAGTTCTTC. Amino acids: CASSPTRGVSVDEQFF.

The rearrangement uses TRBV5-6 and TRBJ2-3; weak D call: TRBD1 (6 bases). The CDR3 covers 17 residues. Trimming removed 7 bases from V and 0 bases from J, with 21 bases in between. Germline CDR1 and CDR2: SGHDT and YYEEEE. The CDR3 coding sequence is TGTGCCAGCTGTCCGTGGACAGCGACCCTTAGCACAGATACGCAGTATTTT. Amino acids: CASCPWTATLSTDTQYF.

The rearrangement links TRBV3-1 (or the pseudogene TRBV3-2) to TRBJ2-1; unclear D gene. This CDR3 region has 11 residues. V was clipped by 3 bases and J by 4 bases, with 1 base between them. Germline-derived CDR1 and CDR2 are LGHDT and YNNKEL (reference sequence). CDR3 coding DNA: TGTGCCAGCAGCCATTACAATGAGCAGTTCTTC. It yields the protein CASSHYNEQFF.

About this clone itself: Other DNA sequences from this sample encode an identical CDR3 as well. The chain couples TRBV6-5 to TRBJ2-5, with D possibly matching TRBD2 (6 bases). This CDR3 spans 13 amino acids. CDR1 MNHEY and CDR2 SVGAGI come from the germline V gene. Deletions cut 6 bases from V and 2 bases from J, with 10 bases between. The CDR3 is CASSRRGQETQYF. The CDR3 DNA follows: TGTGCCAGCAGCCGCCGGGGGCAAGAGACCCAGTACTTC.

This clone was detected a few times. The chain employs TRBV5-1 and TRBJ1-3; D is possibly TRBD1 (5 bases). With 4 bases removed from V and 8 bases from J, the gap between germline ends came to 13 bases. CDR1 SGHRS and CDR2 YFSETQ come from the germline V gene. The CDR3 spans 13 residues. Written as DNA, the CDR3 is TGCGCCAGCAGCCCTCAGGGTGGGGACACCATATATTTT. It translates to CASSPQGGDTIYF.

The chain uses TRBV18 and TRBJ1-5; possibly TRBD1 for D (6 bases). The CDR3 runs 18 residues. Between the trimmed V and J ends, which lost 3 bases and 2 bases, there was a span of 20 bases. Germline CDR1 reads KGHSH; CDR2 reads LQKENI. Here the CDR3 DNA reads TGTGCCAGCTCACCGGGGCAGGGGCGAAATTTTGGCAATCAGCCCCAGCATTTT. Translated: CASSPGQGRNFGNQPQHF.

This sequence joins TRBV27 and TRBJ1-5; 10 nucleotides match TRBD1. The J segment lost 3 bases and the V segment lost 6 bases, leaving 5 bases of the junction unmatched. The germline V gene encodes CDR1 MNHEY and CDR2 SMNVEV (reference sequence). The CDR3 totals 15 residues. The CDR3 protein is CASRRTGGDNQPQHF. CDR3 DNA sequence: TGTGCCAGCAGGCGGACAGGGGGTGACAATCAGCCCCAGCATTTT.